The clone carrying this T cell receptor beta chain came up many times. This sample is drawn from a study of early T cells in non-severe SARS-CoV-2 infection. Overall study: The chains were unpaired, and the sequenced material was bulk RNA from unsorted whole blood.

Individual cDNA molecules received unique molecular identifiers during library preparation. TCRdb analysed the 5' RACE reads with MiXCR anew, one entry per CDR3 protein. The sample lists about 44,000 distinct CDR3 sequences, around 6.1% seen once, with around 20% in the top ten. Germline CDR1 SNHLY, CDR2 FYNNEI. This CDR3 region has 13 residues. V was cut by 6 bases and J by 12 bases, with 20 bases left in between. Sequenced material: whole blood, taken at baseline. The origin of this receptor is an adult who was a healthcare worker with PCR-confirmed SARS-CoV-2 infection or an uninfected control (not recorded which). V usage is TRBV2 and J usage is TRBJ1-1, with a tentative D call TRBD1 (5 bases). DNA of the CDR3: TGTGCCAGCAGAGCATACCTAGGGGAGGAGACTTTCTTT. It codes for CASRAYLGEETFF.